This T cell receptor (beta chain) was recorded in a study of blood T cell repertoires in COVID-19. On the study more broadly: Collection of acute and convalescent COVID-19 samples took place in the United States, Italy and Spain. Nucleic acid was either cDNA or gDNA, and it came from T cells, B-cell-depleted T cells, or PBMCs.

This clone has a handful of counts. In the original processing: It was from reference gene primer amplification that nucleated cell counts were estimated. Profiled with immunoSEQ multiplex PCR; TCRdb holds only in-frame clones, not every one. D and trimming were read from the DNA, whereas the V and J calls and clone size are those reported in that table. Of 200,000 to 250,000 clones listed, 60% to 85% are singletons. V lost 5 bases and J 0 bases, leaving 7 bases between the germline ends. The CDR3 runs 14 residues. Germline CDR1 reads LNHNV; CDR2 reads YYDKDF (reference sequence). Sequenced input: peripheral blood. The V gene is TRBV15, the J gene TRBJ2-2, with a possible D match to TRBD2 (6 bases). The receptor was derived from a woman between 65 and 79 years old with acute or convalescent COVID-19. CDR3 in amino acids: CATSWGANTGELFF. The DNA of the CDR3 is TGTGCCACCAGCTGGGGGGCGAACACCGGGGAGCTGTTTTTT.